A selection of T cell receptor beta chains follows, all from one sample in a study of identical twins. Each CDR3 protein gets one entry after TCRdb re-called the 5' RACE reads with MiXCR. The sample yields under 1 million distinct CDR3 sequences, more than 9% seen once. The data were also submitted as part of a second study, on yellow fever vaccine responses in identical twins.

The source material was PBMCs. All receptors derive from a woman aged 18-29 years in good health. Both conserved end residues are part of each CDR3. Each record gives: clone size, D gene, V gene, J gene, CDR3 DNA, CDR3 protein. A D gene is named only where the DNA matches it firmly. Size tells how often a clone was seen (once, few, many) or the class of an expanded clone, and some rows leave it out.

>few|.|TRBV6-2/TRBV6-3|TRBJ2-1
TGTGCCAGCAAGGAGGGACGCTGGGAAAAGTTCTTC
CASKEGRWEKFF
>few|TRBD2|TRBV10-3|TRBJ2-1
TGTGCCATCTGTTTAGTCGCGGGCGCGGGAGGACCATACAATGAGCAGTTCTTC
CAICLVAGAGGPYNEQFF
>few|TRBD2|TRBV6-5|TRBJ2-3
TGTGCCAGCAGTTACCGAACGGGAGGGCCCCCAGATACGCAGTATTTT
CASSYRTGGPPDTQYF
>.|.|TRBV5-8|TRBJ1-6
TGTGCCAGCAGCTTGTATTTGGAGAAGGGTTCACCCCTCCACTTT
CASSLYLEKGSPLHF
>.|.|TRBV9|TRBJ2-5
TGTGCCAGCAGCGCAAATACAGGGAACCAAGAGACCCAGTACTTC
CASSANTGNQETQYF
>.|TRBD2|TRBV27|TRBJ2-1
TGTGCCAGCAGTTCGCGGGAGGGAAACAATGAGCAGTTCTTC
CASSSREGNNEQFF
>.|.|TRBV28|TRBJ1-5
TGTGCCAGCAGCGCACACAGTGGGAGCAATCAGCCCCAGCATTTT
CASSAHSGSNQPQHF
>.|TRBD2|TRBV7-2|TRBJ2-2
TGTGCCAGCAGCTCTAGCGGGGGGTCCGGGGAGCTGTTTTTT
CASSSSGGSGELFF
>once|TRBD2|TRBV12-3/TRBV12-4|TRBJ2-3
TGTGCCAGCTGTTCCCTCGGGACTAGCGGGTCCTCTGACACAGATACGCAGTATTTT
CASCSLGTSGSSDTDTQYF
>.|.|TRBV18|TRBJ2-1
TGTGCCAGCTCACCGCCGCGGGGAGACAATGAGCAGTTCTTC
CASSPPRGDNEQFF
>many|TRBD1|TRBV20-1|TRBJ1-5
TGCAGTGCTAGTGACCCCGGACAGGGCGGCCAGCCCCAGCATTTT
CSASDPGQGGQPQHF
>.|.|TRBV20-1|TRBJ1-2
TGCAGTGCTAGAGACCGTAGTTTCTATGGCTACACCTTC
CSARDRSFYGYTF
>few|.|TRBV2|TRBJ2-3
TGTGCCAGCAGGAAATTGCGGGGAAGTTGGAGCACAGATACGCAGTATTTT
CASRKLRGSWSTDTQYF
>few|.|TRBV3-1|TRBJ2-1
TGTGCCAGCAGCAACAGGGGGGGGAATGAGCAGTTCTTC
CASSNRGGNEQFF
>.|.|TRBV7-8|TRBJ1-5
TGTGCCAGCAGCGTTTCGGGCTGGGGCAATCAGCCCCAGCATTTT
CASSVSGWGNQPQHF
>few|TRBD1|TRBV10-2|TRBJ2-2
TGCGCCAGCAGCGACTTCCGCAGGGGGCGAAACGGGGAGCTGTTTTTT
CASSDFRRGRNGELFF
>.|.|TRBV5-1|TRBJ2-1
TGCGCCAGCAGCCTAGGACCCTCTTTTGAGCAGTTCTTC
CASSLGPSFEQFF
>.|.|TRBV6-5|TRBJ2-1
TGTGCCAGCAGTTACGGAGGGGGTTTAGGGACCAATGAGCAGTTCTTC
CASSYGGGLGTNEQFF
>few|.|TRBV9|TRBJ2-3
TGTGCCAGCAGCGTAGAAGGGCGGACCCGTGATACGCAGTATTTT
CASSVEGRTRDTQYF
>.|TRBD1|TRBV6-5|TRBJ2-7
TGTGCCAGCAGTTACAGGGACAGACGGGAGTACTTC
CASSYRDRREYF
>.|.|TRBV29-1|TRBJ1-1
TGCAGCGTTCAAGCCGGGACAAACACTGAAGCTTTCTTT
CSVQAGTNTEAFF
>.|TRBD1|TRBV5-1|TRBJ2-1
TGCGCCAGCAGCGAGGGGACAGTGGGCTCCTACAATGAGCAGTTCTTC
CASSEGTVGSYNEQFF
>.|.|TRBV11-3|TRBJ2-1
TGTGCCAGCAGCTTAGATACGATAGGACCCTACAATGAGCAGTTCTTC
CASSLDTIGPYNEQFF
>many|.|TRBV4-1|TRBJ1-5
TGCGCCAGCAGCCCATTGTACGGGGGTGGTCAGCCCCAGCATTTT
CASSPLYGGGQPQHF
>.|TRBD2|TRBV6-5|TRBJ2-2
TGTGCCAGCAGTTACTTAGGCGGGAGGGCCCGGGCCGGGGAGCTGTTTTTT
CASSYLGGRARAGELFF
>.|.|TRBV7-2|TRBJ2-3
TGTGCCAGCAGCCTGTCGAGGGACGTGAGTACGCAGTATTTT
CASSLSRDVSTQYF
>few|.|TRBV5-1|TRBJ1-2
TGCGCCAGCAGCCCGGACAAGGGCTATGGCTACACCTTC
CASSPDKGYGYTF
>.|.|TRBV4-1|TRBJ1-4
TGCGCCAGCAGCCACGCTCAGATTGCAACTAATGAAAAACTGTTTTTT
CASSHAQIATNEKLFF
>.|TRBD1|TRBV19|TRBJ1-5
TGTGCCAGTCGGACAGGCAAGACCAACCAGCCCCAGCATTTT
CASRTGKTNQPQHF
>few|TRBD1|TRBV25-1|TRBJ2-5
TGTGCCAGCAGTGAATATGGGACAGGGGGCCGGGAGACCCAGTACTTC
CASSEYGTGGRETQYF
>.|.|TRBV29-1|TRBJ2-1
TGCAGCGTTGGAGGCGGGGTTGAGCAGTTCTTC
CSVGGGVEQFF
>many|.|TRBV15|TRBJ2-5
TGTGCCACCAGCATGGGACAATCTGAGACCCAGTACTTC
CATSMGQSETQYF
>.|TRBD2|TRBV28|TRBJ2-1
TGTGCCAGCAGTAGGGGACTAGCGGGATTGGTTGAGCAGTTCTTC
CASSRGLAGLVEQFF
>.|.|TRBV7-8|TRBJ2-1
TGTGCCAGCAGCTTACAACCCACTTACTACAATGAGCAGTTCTTC
CASSLQPTYYNEQFF
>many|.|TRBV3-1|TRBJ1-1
TGTGCCAGCAGCCACGGCGGGGGCACTGAAGCTTTCTTT
CASSHGGGTEAFF
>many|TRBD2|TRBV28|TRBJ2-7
TGTGCCAGCACCCCCCGCGGGACTAGCGGGAGGGTGCAGTACTTC
CASTPRGTSGRVQYF
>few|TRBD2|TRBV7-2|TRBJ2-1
TGTGCCAGCAGCTTAGCGGTGCTAGCGGGGGCCCCGAGAAGGGATGAGCAGTTCTTC
CASSLAVLAGAPRRDEQFF